The clone carrying this TCR beta chain came up a few times. Its specificity is not known. With 60 Vbeta and 13 Jbeta primers, the PCR was carried out. Assay used: immunoSEQ multiplex PCR; TCRdb lists only in-frame clones, some missing. The table includes hundreds of thousands of clones, 70% to 85% detected once. The CDR3 runs to 17 residues. CDR1 LNHDA and CDR2 SQIVND come from the germline V gene (reference sequence). Trimming removed 5 bases at V and 0 bases at J, with 19 bases between. This record belongs to a study of cytomegalovirus exposure and HLA in healthy donors. Findings of the study overall: In a later analysis, an Asian-associated ancestry cluster reportedly showed fewer N-insertions than the roughly 730-donor mean.

This chain uses TRBV19 with TRBJ1-1; D is perhaps TRBD1 (5 bases). What was sequenced was PBMCs. This TCR was sampled from a woman aged 40 to 50 in good health and CMV-seronegative. CDR3 residues: CASSPGPLNHLNTEAFF. The CDR3 DNA reads as TGTGCCAGTAGTCCAGGGCCATTAAATCATTTGAACACTGAAGCTTTCTTT.